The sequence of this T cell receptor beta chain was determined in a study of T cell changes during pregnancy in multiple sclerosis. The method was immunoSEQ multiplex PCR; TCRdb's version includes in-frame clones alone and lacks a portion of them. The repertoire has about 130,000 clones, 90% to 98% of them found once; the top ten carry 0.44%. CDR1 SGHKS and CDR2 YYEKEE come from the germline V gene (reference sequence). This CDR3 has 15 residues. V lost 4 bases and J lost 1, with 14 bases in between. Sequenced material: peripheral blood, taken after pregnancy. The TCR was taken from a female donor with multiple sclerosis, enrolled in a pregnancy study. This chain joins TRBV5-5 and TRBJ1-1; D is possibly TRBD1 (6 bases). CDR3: CASSQGYRANTEAFF. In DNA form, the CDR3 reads TGTGCCAGCAGCCAGGGATACAGGGCGAACACTGAAGCTTTCTTT.